The rows below give T cell receptor beta chains drawn from one sample of a study of cytomegalovirus exposure and HLA in healthy donors. Here immunoSEQ multiplex PCR was the method, and the copy in TCRdb shows in-frame clones only, minus some. Found here are 80,000 to 100,000 clones, roughly two thirds of them singletons; the top ten hold under 2.5%. The sequenced sample was PBMCs. All receptors derive from a man between 45 and 60 years old in good health and CMV-seronegative. CDR3s include the opening cysteine and the closing phenylalanine or tryptophan. Each record gives: CDR3 protein, CDR3 DNA, J gene, CDR3 length, D gene, clone size, V gene. A D gene is named only where the DNA matches it firmly. Expanded clones are given a class, and other clones once, few, many or no size at all.

CASSLSGGAGNTIYF | TGTGCCAGCAGTTTATCGGGGGGGGCTGGAAACACCATATATTTT | TRBJ1-3 | 15 | NA | NA | TRBV27
CASSLEASMAYNEQFF | TGCGCCAGCAGCTTGGAGGCTAGCATGGCCTACAATGAGCAGTTCTTC | TRBJ2-1 | 16 | NA | NA | TRBV5-1
CASSLEALDYGYTF | TGTGCCAGCAGCTTGGAAGCGTTGGACTATGGCTACACCTTC | TRBJ1-2 | 14 | NA | NA | TRBV5-4
CASSESVATAYNEQFF | TGTGCCAGCAGTGAATCCGTCGCGACTGCCTACAATGAGCAGTTCTTC | TRBJ2-1 | 16 | NA | once | TRBV6-1
CASSRAGASNQPQHF | TGTGCCAGCTCCCGTGCGGGGGCCTCCAATCAGCCCCAGCATTTT | TRBJ1-5 | 15 | NA | NA | TRBV5-6
CASEDSSYNEQFF | TGTGCCAGCGAAGATAGCTCCTACAATGAGCAGTTCTTC | TRBJ2-1 | 13 | NA | NA | TRBV28
CASGETGTYNEQFF | TGTGCCAGCGGTGAAACGGGAACCTACAATGAGCAGTTCTTC | TRBJ2-1 | 14 | NA | NA | TRBV27
CSGAEGQDYGYTF | TGCAGCGGTGCCGAGGGCCAGGACTATGGCTACACCTTC | TRBJ1-2 | 13 | NA | NA | TRBV29-1
CASSLSVSGELFF | TGTGCCAGCAGCTTGTCAGTTTCCGGGGAGCTGTTTTTT | TRBJ2-2 | 13 | NA | NA | TRBV5-6
CASSLVGQGRNEQFF | TGTGCCAGCAGCTTAGTGGGACAGGGGCGGAATGAGCAGTTCTTC | TRBJ2-1 | 15 | TRBD1 | NA | TRBV7-2
CASSVEGTGHNEQYF | TGTGCCAGCAGCGTAGAGGGTACAGGGCACAACGAGCAGTACTTC | TRBJ2-7 | 15 | NA | NA | TRBV9
CASSAGGRPISYEQYF | TGTGCCAGCAGTGCTGGCGGGAGGCCCATAAGCTACGAGCAGTACTTC | TRBJ2-7 | 16 | TRBD2 | few | TRBV7-2
CASSASTGTGHKTQYF | TGCGCCAGCAGCGCTTCAACCGGGACAGGGCATAAGACCCAGTACTTC | TRBJ2-5 | 16 | TRBD1 | NA | TRBV5-1
CASSLGTGAGETQYF | TGTGCCAGCAGTTTGGGGACAGGGGCGGGAGAGACCCAGTACTTC | TRBJ2-5 | 15 | TRBD1 | NA | TRBV27
CASSRTSHQETQYF | TGTGCCAGCAGCCGGACATCTCACCAAGAGACCCAGTACTTC | TRBJ2-5 | 14 | NA | NA | TRBV7-2
CASSPRGTSGRRFGPEQFF | TGTGCCAGCTCACCACGAGGGACTAGCGGGAGACGGTTCGGTCCTGAGCAGTTCTTC | TRBJ2-1 | 19 | TRBD2 | NA | TRBV18
CASSSLDRGLSEQYF | TGTGCCAGCAGTTCCTTGGACAGGGGGCTCAGCGAGCAGTACTTC | TRBJ2-7 | 15 | TRBD1 | NA | TRBV6-5
CSAGNYGELFF | TGCAGTGCCGGCAACTACGGGGAGCTGTTTTTT | TRBJ2-2 | 11 | NA | NA | TRBV20-1
CASSLGQPAYEQYF | TGCGCCAGCAGTCTGGGACAGCCGGCCTACGAGCAGTACTTC | TRBJ2-7 | 14 | TRBD1 | few | TRBV10-1
CSSSFGEAGYTF | TGTTCCAGCAGCTTCGGGGAGGCGGGCTACACCTTC | TRBJ1-2 | 12 | NA | NA | TRBV7-9